This T cell receptor (beta chain) was sequenced in a study of blood T cell repertoires in COVID-19. The data were produced by immunoSEQ multiplex PCR, yet TCRdb's version contains in-frame clones alone and is incomplete. The sample shows about 270,000 clones, about nine tenths of them seen only once. The germline V gene has CDR1 MDHEN and CDR2 SYDVKM. Trimming shortened V by 1 base and J by 0 bases, and 10 bases separated the two germline ends. The CDR3 consists of 15 residues. Sequenced input: PBMCs or T cells enriched from blood (not recorded which). The clonotype was recovered from a woman aged 40 to 55 with acute COVID-19. The chain combines TRBV28 with TRBJ2-7, with D perhaps matching TRBD1 (5 bases). In DNA, the CDR3 is TGTGCCAGCAGTTTATTCCGAGACAGCTCCTACGAGCAGTACTTC. Protein product: CASSLFRDSSYEQYF.